Each of the 20 T cell receptor beta chains below was sequenced from the same sample in a study of blood T cell repertoires in COVID-19. Generated by immunoSEQ multiplex PCR, the TCRdb table keeps only in-frame clones and is missing some. The sample has about 34,000 clones; roughly three quarters are singletons. Input material: peripheral blood. The receptors derive from a human donor in a cohort sampled during active COVID-19.

The J gene is TRBJ2-5, the V gene TRBV7-2; TRBD2 matches at 10 bases. The CDR3 covers 17 residues. J was trimmed by 1 base and V by 1 base; bases with no gene match: 6. Germline V CDR1 and CDR2: SGHTA, FQGNSA. The CDR3 protein is CASSLVSSGSGQETQYF. The CDR3 coding sequence is TGTGCCAGCAGCTTAGTGTCTAGCGGGAGTGGCCAAGAGACCCAGTACTTC.

The V call is TRBV6-2 or TRBV6-3, the J call TRBJ1-2; possibly TRBD1 for D (5 bases). V lost 0 bases and J 3 bases, leaving 14 bases between the germline ends. This CDR3 is 16 amino acids long. From germline, CDR1 is MNHEY and CDR2 SVGEGT. The CDR3, as DNA: TGTGCCAGCAGTTACTCGGAAAGGGGCACCTACTATGGCTACACCTTC. Translating gives CASSYSERGTYYGYTF.

The rearrangement joins TRBV30 to TRBJ1-2; 7 bases are a match to TRBD1. The CDR3 is 14 residues long. Looked up from germline, CDR1 is GTSNPN and CDR2 is SVGIG (reference sequence). Trimming removed 2 bases from V and 5 bases from J; junction bases left unmatched: 8. In DNA form, the CDR3 reads TGTGCCTGGAGTAAATCCGGGACAGCTTATGGCTACACCTTC. It specifies CAWSKSGTAYGYTF. Full variable domain (outside the CDR3, taken from reference TRBV30 and TRBJ1-2): SQTIHQWPATLVQPVGSPLSLECTVEGTSNPNLYWYRQAAGRGLQLLFYSVGIGQISSEVPQNLSASRPQDRQFILSSKKLLLSDSGFYLCAWSKSGTAYGYTFGSGTRLTVV.

This clone was seen a few times. The V call is TRBV18, the J call TRBJ1-1; 10 bases fit TRBD1. CDR3 length: 15 residues. With 3 bases clipped from V and 5 bases from J, the junction kept 6 bases outside the gene matches. CDR1 is KGHSH and CDR2 is LQKENI in the germline V gene. The chain's CDR3 is CASSPAPGQGTEAFF. CDR3 DNA sequence: TGTGCCAGCTCACCGGCCCCGGGACAGGGGACTGAAGCTTTCTTT.

The V call is TRBV5-4, the J call TRBJ2-2; 7 bases align to TRBD1. From germline, CDR1 is SGHNT and CDR2 YYREEE (reference sequence). This CDR3 comprises 16 residues. V lost 9 bases and J lost 5; bases outside the gene matches: 16. The CDR3 reads CATSTGARGRTGELFF. In nucleotides, the CDR3 is TGTGCCACCTCTACAGGGGCCAGGGGAAGGACCGGGGAGCTGTTTTTT.

The rearrangement links TRBV18 to TRBJ1-1; 8 positions agree with TRBD1. This CDR3 has 16 residues. Germline lookup yields CDR1 KGHSH and CDR2 LQKENI. The trim removed 3 bases at V and 4 bases at J, leaving 10 bases unmatched. This chain's CDR3 is CASSPILTGEGTEAFF. DNA for the CDR3: TGTGCCAGCTCACCTATTCTGACAGGGGAAGGCACTGAAGCTTTCTTT.

J is TRBJ1-1 and V is TRBV11-3; TRBD1 matches 11 bases. Germline V gene data show CDR1 as SGHNT and CDR2 as YENEEA. Trimming at V came to 4 bases and at J to 1 base, leaving 5 bases not matched to a gene. The CDR3 is 16 amino acids. The CDR3 DNA reads TGTGCCAGCAGCTCTGGACAGGGGGCGCCGAACACTGAAGCTTTCTTT. This gives the protein CASSSGQGAPNTEAFF.

V gene TRBV5-8 combines with J gene TRBJ1-2; TRBD1 matches at 7 bases. The CDR3 is 14 residues long. Losses at the gene ends were 4 bases for V and 4 bases for J; bases not matched to a gene: 7. Per germline, CDR1 SGHTS and CDR2 YDEGEE. The CDR3 reads CASSLQGFFYGYTF. CDR3 coding DNA: TGTGCCAGCAGCCTACAGGGGTTTTTCTATGGCTACACCTTC.

The chain carries TRBV5-1 and TRBJ2-7; 8 bases agree with TRBD1. Germline-derived CDR1 and CDR2 are SGHRS and YFSETQ. Trimming took 4 bases from V and 0 from J; bases not matched to a gene: 3. This CDR3 region has 14 residues. The CDR3 protein is CASSRTGSSYEQYF. CDR3 coding DNA: TGCGCCAGCAGCCGGACAGGGAGCTCCTACGAGCAGTACTTC.

This chain connects TRBV24-1 to TRBJ1-5; D gene uncertain. With 7 bases removed from V and 0 bases from J, the gap between germline ends came to 30 bases. The V gene's germline CDR1 is KGHDR and CDR2 SFDVKD. The CDR3 runs to 21 residues. CDR3 region: CATSTKFFSRSRVYSNQPQHF. CDR3 nucleotide sequence: TGTGCCACCAGCACGAAATTCTTTAGTCGGTCGCGGGTCTATAGCAATCAGCCCCAGCATTTT.

The chain is built from TRBV9 and TRBJ2-6; D is undetermined. V was cut by 5 bases and J by 3 bases, with 6 bases left in between. The CDR3 has 13 amino acids. Germline V lookup: CDR1 SGDLS, CDR2 YYNGEE. The CDR3 protein is CASREIGANVLTF. CDR3 in DNA: TGTGCCAGCAGGGAGATTGGGGCCAACGTCCTGACTTTC.

This clone is a singleton in its sample. This chain uses TRBV28 with TRBJ2-7; TRBD1 agrees at 8 bases. The length of the CDR3 is 16 residues. V lost 6 bases, J lost 1 base, and 11 bases stayed unmatched. Germline values: CDR1 MDHEN, CDR2 SYDVKM. The CDR3 loop is CASSRGRQGISYEQYF. CDR3 DNA: TGTGCCAGCAGCCGAGGCCGACAGGGGATTTCCTACGAGCAGTACTTC. Full variable domain (outside the CDR3, taken from reference TRBV28 and TRBJ2-7): DVKVTQSSRYLVKRTGEKVFLECVQDMDHENMFWYRQDPGLGLRLIYFSYDVKMKEKGDIPEGYSVSREKKERFSLILESASTNQTSMYLCASSRGRQGISYEQYFGPGTRLTVT.

V is TRBV7-9 and J is TRBJ1-1; 8 bases align to TRBD1. Unmatched junction bases numbered 6, after V lost 5 bases and J lost 1 base. Germline assignment: CDR1 SEHNR and CDR2 FQNEAQ (reference sequence). The CDR3 sequence is 15 residues long. This CDR3 reads CASSARQGRNTEAFF. The CDR3 coding sequence is TGTGCCAGCAGCGCTCGACAGGGGAGGAACACTGAAGCTTTCTTT.

This clone was picked up one time. This sequence joins TRBV7-2 and TRBJ2-7; D might be TRBD2 (5 bases). The CDR3 extends over 15 amino acids. The germline CDR1 and CDR2 sequences are SGHTA and FQGNSA. Trimming removed 1 base from V and 1 base from J, with 11 bases in between. The CDR3 DNA reads TGTGCCAGCAGCTTAGGTATAGCGCAGTCCTACGAGCAGTACTTC. This translates into CASSLGIAQSYEQYF.

This clone has only one observation. The rearrangement links TRBV6-2 or TRBV6-3 to TRBJ2-7; 7 nucleotides line up with TRBD1. The CDR3 contains 14 residues. V trimming: 1 base; J trimming: 4 bases; junction bases outside the gene matches: 4. Germline loops: CDR1 MNHEY, CDR2 SVGEGT. The CDR3 is CASSYLGGPYEQYF. The CDR3 coding sequence is TGTGCCAGCAGTTACTTAGGGGGCCCGTACGAGCAGTACTTC.

The rearrangement joins TRBV18 to TRBJ2-2, with unresolved D. The germline gives CDR1 KGHSH, CDR2 LQKENI. This CDR3 region has 15 residues. Trimming stripped 6 bases from V and 4 bases from J, with 15 bases between. The CDR3 here is CASSTFPKSTGELFF. The CDR3 region has the DNA TGTGCCAGCTCCACATTCCCCAAATCCACCGGGGAGCTGTTTTTT.

V usage is TRBV7-9 and J usage is TRBJ1-2; 7 bases are shared with TRBD1. This CDR3 contains 16 residues. V gave up 5 bases and J gave up 3 bases; unmatched junction bases: 12. Germline values: CDR1 SEHNR, CDR2 FQNEAQ (reference sequence). CDR3 coding DNA: TGTGCCAGCAGCAAAACAGGGGAAATATCGGACTATGGCTACACCTTC. Translated: CASSKTGEISDYGYTF.

The chain is built from TRBV3-1 (or the pseudogene TRBV3-2) and TRBJ2-3; D is perhaps TRBD2 (5 bases). The CDR3 contains 15 residues. The V gene's germline CDR1 is LGHDT and CDR2 YNNKEL (reference sequence). V dropped 0 bases and J dropped 8 bases, with 15 bases sitting between them. The CDR3 here is CASSQERLPGGTQYF. The CDR3 region has the DNA TGTGCCAGCAGCCAAGAACGTCTCCCTGGAGGTACGCAGTATTTT.

This clone was recorded a few times. The genes are TRBV6-6 and TRBJ2-7, with D perhaps TRBD1 (5 bases). Germline V gene lookup returns CDR1 MNHNY and CDR2 SVGAGI (reference sequence). The V end lost 7 bases, the J end lost 5 bases, and 18 bases lay between the germline ends. The CDR3 runs to 14 residues. CDR3 protein: CASTEHDSPNEQYF. For the CDR3, the DNA is TGTGCCAGCACCGAACACGACAGTCCCAACGAGCAGTACTTC.

The chain carries TRBV5-4 and TRBJ2-1; TRBD1 matches 8 bases. Germline V gene lookup returns CDR1 SGHNT and CDR2 YYREEE (reference sequence). The length of the CDR3 is 16 residues. After removal of 3 bases from V and 1 base from J, the junction contained 6 bases not matched to a gene. DNA for the CDR3: TGTGCCAGCAGCTCGGCAGGGGGCCCTTCCTACAATGAGCAGTTCTTC. This sequence encodes CASSSAGGPSYNEQFF.